This record concerns one T cell receptor (beta chain) sequence. Sequenced by immunoSEQ multiplex PCR; TCRdb stores in-frame clones only, minus some. This table holds about 120,000 clones, 90% found once. These data are taken from a study of blood T cell repertoires in COVID-19. Study information: Specimens from acute and convalescent COVID-19 originated in the United States, Italy and Spain.

In germline, CDR1 is LNHDA, CDR2 SQIVND (reference sequence). The CDR3 sequence is 15 residues long. After removal of 6 bases from V and 1 base from J, the junction contained 5 bases not matched to a gene. This TCR came from a woman aged 55-70 years with COVID-19, enrolled during active disease. The chain recombines TRBV19 with TRBJ1-5; TRBD1 matches 8 bases. The sample was peripheral blood. Here the CDR3 DNA reads TGTGCCAGTAGCACAGGGGGGATGAGCAATCAGCCCCAGCATTTT. Translated, it gives CASSTGGMSNQPQHF.